The sequence of this T cell receptor (beta chain) was determined in a study of early T cells in non-severe SARS-CoV-2 infection. In the library, individual cDNA molecules carried attached unique molecular identifiers. One entry per CDR3 protein, called by TCRdb with MiXCR from the 5' RACE reads. The sample lists some 27,000 distinct CDR3 sequences; roughly 4% were seen once. The CDR3 consists of 15 residues. V shed 6 bases, J shed 0 bases, and the junction held 4 bases outside the gene matches. The germline CDR1 and CDR2 sequences are LNHDA and SQIVND (reference sequence). Specimen: whole blood. This chain joins TRBV19 and TRBJ2-7; 11 bases fit TRBD1. The source is an adult who was a healthcare worker with PCR-confirmed SARS-CoV-2 infection or an uninfected control (not recorded which). As DNA, the CDR3 is TGTGCCAGTAGCACCGGGACAGGGGGCTCCTACGAGCAGTACTTC. Amino acid sequence: CASSTGTGGSYEQYF.